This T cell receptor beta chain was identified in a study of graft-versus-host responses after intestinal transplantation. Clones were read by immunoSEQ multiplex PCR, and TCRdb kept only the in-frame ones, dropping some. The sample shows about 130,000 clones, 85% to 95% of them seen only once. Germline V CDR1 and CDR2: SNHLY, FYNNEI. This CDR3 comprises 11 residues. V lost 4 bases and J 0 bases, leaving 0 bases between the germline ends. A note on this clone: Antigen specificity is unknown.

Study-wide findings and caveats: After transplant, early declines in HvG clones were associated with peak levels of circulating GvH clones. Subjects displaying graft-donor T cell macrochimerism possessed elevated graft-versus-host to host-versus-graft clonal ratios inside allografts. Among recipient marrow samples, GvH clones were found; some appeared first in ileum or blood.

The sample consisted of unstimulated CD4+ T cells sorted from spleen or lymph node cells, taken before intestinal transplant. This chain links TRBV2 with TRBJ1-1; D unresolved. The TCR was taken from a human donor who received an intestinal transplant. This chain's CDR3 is CASSVNTEAFF. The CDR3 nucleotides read TGTGCCAGCAGTGTGAACACTGAAGCTTTCTTT.